Listed here are 3 T cell receptor beta chains from one sample, sequenced in a study of blood T cells in healthy people across ages (dated by TCRdb to the mid-2010s). Receptors were amplified or captured by 5' RACE. Instrument used: Illumina HiSeq 2500. A second PCR of roughly 7 to 12 cycles was run with a J-beta primer mix and a sample-barcoded 5' primer. TCRdb itself trimmed the public reads at Q25 with fastp, ran MiXCR and retained productive beta chains. Rows are combined by CDR3 protein, so each entry shows the most common genes and DNA. The sample table contains approximately 1.5 million distinct CDR3 sequences; only one count was recorded for roughly 32% of them. Around 10% of the sample lies in the top ten. Input material: blood. The receptors were sampled from a woman aged 25 to 45 in good health.

This chain connects TRBV3-1 to TRBJ1-1; D may be TRBD1 (5 bases). V was cut by 1 base and J by 10 bases, with 13 bases left in between. The CDR3 runs to 13 residues. Per germline, CDR1 LGHDT and CDR2 YNNKEL (reference sequence). In DNA form, the CDR3 reads TGTGCCAGCAGCCAAGTCCGTCCAGGGACAGCTTTCTTT. Its protein is CASSQVRPGTAFF. Using reference TRBV3-1 and TRBJ1-1 for the parts outside the CDR3, the full variable domain is DTAVSQTPKYLVTQMGNDKSIKCEQNLGHDTMYWYKQDSKKFLKIMFSYNNKELIINETVPNRFSPKSPDKAHLNLHINSLELGDSAVYFCASSQVRPGTAFFGQGTRLTVV.

The rearrangement joins TRBV4-1 to TRBJ1-4; possibly TRBD1 for D (5 bases). The germline V and J ends were trimmed by 4 bases and 3 bases, with 18 bases remaining between them. There are 17 residues in the CDR3. Germline V gives CDR1 MGHRA, CDR2 YSYEKL. CDR3 in amino acids: CASSRFQGAGSNEKLFF. The CDR3 DNA follows: TGCGCCAGCAGCCGCTTCCAGGGCGCGGGGTCTAATGAAAAACTGTTTTTT.

The chain employs TRBV3-1 and TRBJ1-2; D gene ambiguous. Trimming left V 0 bases short and J 6 bases short, with 11 bases between. Germline V lookup: CDR1 LGHDT, CDR2 YNNKEL (reference sequence). CDR3 size: 14 residues. CDR3 loop: CASSQERWANGYTF. CDR3 in DNA: TGTGCCAGCAGCCAAGAGAGATGGGCGAATGGCTACACCTTC. The full variable domain, completed using reference TRBV3-1 and TRBJ1-2, is DTAVSQTPKYLVTQMGNDKSIKCEQNLGHDTMYWYKQDSKKFLKIMFSYNNKELIINETVPNRFSPKSPDKAHLNLHINSLELGDSAVYFCASSQERWANGYTFGSGTRLTVV.